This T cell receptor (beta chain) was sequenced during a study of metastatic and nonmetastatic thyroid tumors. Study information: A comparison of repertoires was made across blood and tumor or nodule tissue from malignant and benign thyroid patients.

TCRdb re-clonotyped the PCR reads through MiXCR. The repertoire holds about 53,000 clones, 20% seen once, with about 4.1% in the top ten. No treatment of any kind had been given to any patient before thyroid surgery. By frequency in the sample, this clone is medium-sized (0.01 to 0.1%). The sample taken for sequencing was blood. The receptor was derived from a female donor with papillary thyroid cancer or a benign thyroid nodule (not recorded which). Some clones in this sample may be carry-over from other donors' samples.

The CDR3: CASSEGWIGQYF. The CDR3 coding sequence is TGTGCCAGCAGTGAAGGGTGGATAGGGCAGTACTTC. The rearrangement links TRBV6-1 to TRBJ2-7; no reliable D call. The germline CDR1 and CDR2 sequences are MNHNS and SASEGT. CDR3 length equals 12 residues. The V end lost 1 base, the J end lost 9 bases, and 10 bases lay between the germline ends.